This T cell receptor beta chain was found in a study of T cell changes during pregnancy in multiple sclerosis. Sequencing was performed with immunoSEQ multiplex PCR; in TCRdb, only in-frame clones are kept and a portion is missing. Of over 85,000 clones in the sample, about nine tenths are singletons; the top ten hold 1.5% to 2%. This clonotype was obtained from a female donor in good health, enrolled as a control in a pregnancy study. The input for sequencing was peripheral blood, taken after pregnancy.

The CDR3 coding sequence is TGTGCCAGCACAGCAACCGGGACTAGTCACATTCAGTACTTC. Its protein product is CASTATGTSHIQYF. The rearrangement links TRBV5-6 to TRBJ2-4; 8 positions agree with TRBD2. The CDR3 spans 14 residues. From germline, CDR1 is SGHDT and CDR2 YYEEEE. Trimming took 6 bases from V and 8 from J; bases not matched to a gene: 10.